What follows describes a single T cell receptor beta chain. The antigen remains undetermined. The data are from a study of T cell responses to AZD1222 COVID-19 vaccine. Study conclusions and caveats: Only six AZD1222 recipients tested seropositive at baseline.

The CDR3 has 17 amino acids. The V gene end was trimmed by 3 bases and the J gene end by 3 bases; junction bases not matched to a gene: 8. Germline V gene data show CDR1 as SGHRS and CDR2 as YFSETQ. Measured with immunoSEQ multiplex PCR; TCRdb has only the in-frame clones, and not every one. The data show roughly 100,000 clones, approximately 88% seen once. The TCR comes from an adult in good health. The sequencing here drew on peripheral blood, taken on day 0 of AZD1222 vaccination. The J gene is TRBJ2-3, the V gene TRBV5-1, with 12 positions matching TRBD2. The CDR3 loop reads CASSSLTSGGTTDTQYF. CDR3 bases: TGCGCCAGCAGCTCCCTTACTAGCGGGGGGACGACAGATACGCAGTATTTT. Full variable domain (remainder filled in from reference TRBV5-1 and TRBJ2-3): KAGVTQTPRYLIKTRGQQVTLSCSPISGHRSVSWYQQTPGQGLQFLFEYFSETQRNKGNFPGRFSGRQFSNSRSEMNVSTLELGDSALYLCASSSLTSGGTTDTQYFGPGTRLTVL.